This TCR beta chain derives from a study of T cells in Graves' hyperthyroidism and ophthalmopathy (dated by TCRdb to about 2019). About the study as a whole: Peripheral blood samples were taken at initial diagnosis, before any treatment was given. To identify distinguishing TCR V-J signatures, a discovery cohort of about 100 patients was used, comprising under 45 with Graves' ophthalmopathy and around 60 with stable Graves' hyperthyroidism. Whether ophthalmopathy could be predicted prospectively was tested in an independent validation cohort made up of approximately 19 hyperthyroidism patients plus 17 patients who later progressed to ophthalmopathy. The roughly 100 discovery patients were randomly divided into training and test sets at a 7:3 ratio. The study also compared thyroid tissue and blood T-cell repertoires from roughly six Graves' hyperthyroidism patients. Once sampling was done, hyperthyroidism patients were given methimazole at a starting dose of 30 mg daily, whereas ophthalmopathy patients were given high-dose intravenous methylprednisolone. TCR Vbeta CDR3 sequencing of roughly 140 peripheral blood samples (roughly 43 ophthalmopathy, roughly 74 hyperthyroidism and approximately 17 progressor patients) is reported in the paper.

Overall study results and their limits: In validation, progression to ophthalmopathy was predicted by the model with around 70% sensitivity and 72% to 85% specificity, a median of approximately 6.5 months before onset. Most expanded thyroid clonotypes (frequency above 0.001) were also detected in blood, a finding suggesting that blood repertoires may reflect thyroid immune responses. A model built on a 13 V-J signature distinguished ophthalmopathy from stable hyperthyroidism, reaching 87.88% sensitivity and approximately 81% specificity in cross-validation and 80%/75% in testing. Sample size was not statistically predetermined, and blinding of investigators to group allocation was not performed.

TCR beta CDR3 regions were amplified from RNA transcripts. The TCR CDR3 was subjected to a first round of RT-PCR using the HTBI primer set and the Qiagen OneStep RT-PCR kit. A second multiplex PCR round built the libraries, followed by size selection and purification. The libraries were sequenced on an Illumina HiSeq2000 using paired-end 100 bp reads. In the authors' own workflow: Raw data were processed with SOAPnuke, discarding reads with adapters, uncalled bases, mean Phred below 15, or no exact constant-primer or identifier match. COPE v1.2.5 was used to merge high-quality paired reads, and clonotypes were defined as unique nucleotide sequences. MiTCR v1.1 was used to align the clonotypes against IMGT TRBV, TRBD and TRBJ reference segments. The analysis included only V-J combinations with a frequency above 0.0001, which together covered roughly 99% of the repertoires. The TCS score was defined as the ratio of F50 (clonal expansion) to E x V (chaos), calculated using BLOSUM62-based TCRdist between CDR3 peptides within each V-J. Welch's t-statistics and random forest reduced fewer than 550 V-J features to 13, which were used in a naive Bayes classifier (R e1071). Using fastp at Q25 and MiXCR, TCRdb reprocessed the public reads and kept productive beta chains. For every CDR3 protein sequence, its rows merge into one entry that carries the most common genes and DNA. In this record, the V and J calls reflect TCRdb's handling and not the investigators' own analysis. The sample table holds about 640,000 distinct CDR3 sequences, of which around 21% were seen once. 34% of the sample is in the top ten clones.

Remarks on this clonotype: Its antigen is unknown. Relative to the germline gene, one junction end is altered; a read error may explain this.

In the ophthalmopathy patients, disease was moderately to severely active, with a Clinical Activity Score of 3 or more, a NOSPECS grade of 4 or more, and a duration of less than 3 months. Any patient with an uncontrolled infection, another autoimmune disease, pregnancy or lactation was excluded. Clinical symptoms, serum thyroxine and TRAb, thyroid ultrasound, and orbital computed tomography formed the basis for the diagnoses. Ficoll-Paque density gradient centrifugation was used to isolate PBMCs from around 9.1 ml of fresh peripheral blood. Trizol reagent was used to extract total RNA, and RNA quality was then checked on an Agilent 2100 Bioanalyzer. Its CDR3 holds 15 amino acids, cysteine through phenylalanine. Of the read, only the CDR3 DNA is kept; its 45 bases are in frame from base 1. From the germline V gene, CDR1 is MGHRA and CDR2 is YSYEKL.

The sequence links TRBV4-1 to TRBJ1-1; the D gene is possibly TRBD1, with 5 bases matching. The specimen sequenced was blood. The TCR was taken from a young man with Graves' ophthalmopathy. The CDR3 amino acid sequence is: CASSQEGRGWGETFF. The DNA sequence is as follows: TGCGCCAGCAGCCAAGAGGGTAGGGGATGGGGTGAAACTTTCTTT.